This T cell receptor beta chain was recorded in a study of blood T cell repertoires in COVID-19. Study details: COVID-19 samples, acute and convalescent, were from the United States, Italy and Spain. T cells, B-cell-depleted T cells, or PBMCs provided the cDNA or gDNA that served as material.

This CDR3 has 14 residues. Per germline, CDR1 MGHRA and CDR2 YSYEKL. Trimming removed 1 base from V and 3 bases from J, with 7 bases in between. Here immunoSEQ multiplex PCR was the method, and the copy in TCRdb shows in-frame clones only, minus some. The sample yields about 260,000 clones, around 90% seen once. The chain has TRBV4-1 and TRBJ1-5; D is unresolved. Sequencing input: peripheral blood. The sequence derives from a woman between 40 and 55 years old with acute or convalescent COVID-19. CDR3 region: CASSQGQLNQPQHF. The CDR3 coding sequence is TGCGCCAGCAGCCAAGGACAACTCAATCAGCCCCAGCATTTT.